This TCR beta chain was identified during a study of T cells in Graves' hyperthyroidism and ophthalmopathy. This CDR3 has 14 amino acids. Trimming took off 6 bases at V and 6 bases at J, with 13 bases between the two ends. Per the germline V gene, CDR1 is SGHRS and CDR2 is YFSETQ. In its sample, this clonotype was seen many times. Amplification of TCR beta CDR3 regions was performed using RNA transcripts as template. The HTBI primer set drove a first-round RT-PCR of the TCR CDR3. TCRdb recomputed calls from the multiplex PCR reads with MiXCR, one row per CDR3 protein. This sample has 200,000 to 250,000 distinct CDR3 sequences, with roughly 15% found just once.

The sample consisted of blood. The receptor was isolated from a man aged 50 to 60 with Graves' hyperthyroidism. V and J are TRBV5-1 and TRBJ1-6; D is unclear. The CDR3 reads CASTPSGGNSPLHF. For the CDR3, the DNA is TGCGCCAGCACCCCGTCCGGTGGTAATTCACCCCTCCACTTT.